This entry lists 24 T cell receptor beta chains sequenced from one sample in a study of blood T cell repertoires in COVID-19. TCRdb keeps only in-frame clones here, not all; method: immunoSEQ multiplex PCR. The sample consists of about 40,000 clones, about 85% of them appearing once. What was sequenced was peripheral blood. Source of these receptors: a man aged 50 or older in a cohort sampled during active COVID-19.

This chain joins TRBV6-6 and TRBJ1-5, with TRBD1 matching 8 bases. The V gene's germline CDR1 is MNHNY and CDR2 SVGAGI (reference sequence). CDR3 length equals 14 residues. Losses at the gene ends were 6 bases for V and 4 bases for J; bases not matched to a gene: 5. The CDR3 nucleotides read TGTGCCAGCAGGTCGACAGGGGAGAATCAGCCCCAGCATTTT. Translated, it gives CASRSTGENQPQHF.

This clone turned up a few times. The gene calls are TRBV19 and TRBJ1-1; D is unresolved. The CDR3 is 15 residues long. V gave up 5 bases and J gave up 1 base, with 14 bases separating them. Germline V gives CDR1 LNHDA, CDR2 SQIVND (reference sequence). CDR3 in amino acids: CASSSHMGSNTEAFF. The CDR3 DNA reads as TGTGCCAGTAGTTCACACATGGGCTCGAACACTGAAGCTTTCTTT.

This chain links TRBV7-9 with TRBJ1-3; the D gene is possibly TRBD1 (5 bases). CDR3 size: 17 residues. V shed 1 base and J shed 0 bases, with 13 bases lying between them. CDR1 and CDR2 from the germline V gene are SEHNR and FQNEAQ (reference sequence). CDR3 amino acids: CASSLGYRPHSGNTIYF. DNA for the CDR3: TGTGCCAGCAGCTTAGGGTACAGGCCGCACTCTGGAAACACCATATATTTT.

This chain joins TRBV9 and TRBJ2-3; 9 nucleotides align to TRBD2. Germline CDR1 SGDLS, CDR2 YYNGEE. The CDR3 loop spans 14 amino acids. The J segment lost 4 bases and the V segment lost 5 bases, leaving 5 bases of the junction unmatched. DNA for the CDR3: TGTGCCAGCAGTATAGCGGGAGAAGCAGATACGCAGTATTTT. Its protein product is CASSIAGEADTQYF. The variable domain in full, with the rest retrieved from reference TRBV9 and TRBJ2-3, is DSGVTQTPKHLITATGQRVTLRCSPRSGDLSVYWYQQSLDQGLQFLIQYYNGEERAKGNILERFSAQQFPDLHSELNLSSLELGDSALYFCASSIAGEADTQYFGPGTRLTVL.

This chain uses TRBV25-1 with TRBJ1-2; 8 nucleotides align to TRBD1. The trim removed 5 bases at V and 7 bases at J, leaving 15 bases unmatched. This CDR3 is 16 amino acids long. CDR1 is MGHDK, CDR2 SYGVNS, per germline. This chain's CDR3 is CASSSFDRGALRGYTF. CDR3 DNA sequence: TGTGCCAGCAGTTCTTTTGACAGGGGAGCTCTCCGTGGCTACACCTTC.

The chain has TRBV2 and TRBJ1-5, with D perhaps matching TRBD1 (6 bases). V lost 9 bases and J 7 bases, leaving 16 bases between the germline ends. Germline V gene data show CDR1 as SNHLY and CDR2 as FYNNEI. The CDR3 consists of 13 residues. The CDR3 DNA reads TGTGCCAGTTCCCGGGGGGCCGGGCAGCCCCAGCATTTT. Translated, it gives CASSRGAGQPQHF.

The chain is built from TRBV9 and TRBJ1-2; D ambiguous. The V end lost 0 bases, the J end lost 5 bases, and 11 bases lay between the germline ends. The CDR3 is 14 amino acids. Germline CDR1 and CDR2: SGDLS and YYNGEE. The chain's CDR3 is CASSVDLQVYGYTF. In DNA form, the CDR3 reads TGTGCCAGCAGCGTAGATTTGCAGGTTTATGGCTACACCTTC.

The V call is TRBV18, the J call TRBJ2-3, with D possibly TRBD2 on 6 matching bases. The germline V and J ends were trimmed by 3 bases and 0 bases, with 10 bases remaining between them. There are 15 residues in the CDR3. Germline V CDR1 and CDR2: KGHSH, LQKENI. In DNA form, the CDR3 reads TGTGCCAGCTCACCTCCGGGACTCAGCACAGATACGCAGTATTTT. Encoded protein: CASSPPGLSTDTQYF.

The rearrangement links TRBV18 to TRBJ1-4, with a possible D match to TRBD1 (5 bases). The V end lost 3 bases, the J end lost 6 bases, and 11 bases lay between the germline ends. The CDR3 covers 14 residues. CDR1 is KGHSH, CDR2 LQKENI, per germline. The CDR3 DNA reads TGTGCCAGCTCACCCCGGCAGGGCGATGAAAAACTGTTTTTT. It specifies CASSPRQGDEKLFF.

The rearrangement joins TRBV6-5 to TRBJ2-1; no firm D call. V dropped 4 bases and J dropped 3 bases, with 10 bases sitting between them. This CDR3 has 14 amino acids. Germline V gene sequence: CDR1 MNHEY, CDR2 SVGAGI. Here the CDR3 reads CASSSPTYYNEQFF. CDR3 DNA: TGTGCCAGCAGTTCCCCCACCTACTACAATGAGCAGTTCTTC.

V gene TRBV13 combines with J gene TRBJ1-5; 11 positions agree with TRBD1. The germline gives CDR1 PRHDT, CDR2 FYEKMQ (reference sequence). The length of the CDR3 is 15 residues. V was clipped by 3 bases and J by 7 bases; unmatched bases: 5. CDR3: CASSLGQGGRQPQHF. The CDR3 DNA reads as TGTGCCAGCAGCTTGGGACAGGGGGGTCGGCAGCCCCAGCATTTT.

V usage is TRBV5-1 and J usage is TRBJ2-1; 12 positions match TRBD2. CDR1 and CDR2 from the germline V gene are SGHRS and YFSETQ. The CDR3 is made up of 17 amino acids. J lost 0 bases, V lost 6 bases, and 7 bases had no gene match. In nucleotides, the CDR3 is TGCGCCAGCACCAGGACTAGCGGGATAAGCTCCTACAATGAGCAGTTCTTC. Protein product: CASTRTSGISSYNEQFF.

In DNA form, the CDR3 reads TGTGCCAGTAGACGAGGCTCAAACTCTGGAAACACCATATATTTT. Translating it yields CASRRGSNSGNTIYF. The chain carries TRBV19 and TRBJ1-3; D gene unclear. The CDR3 covers 15 residues. V shed 6 bases and J shed 0 bases, with 12 bases lying between them. Looked up from germline, CDR1 is LNHDA and CDR2 is SQIVND (reference sequence).

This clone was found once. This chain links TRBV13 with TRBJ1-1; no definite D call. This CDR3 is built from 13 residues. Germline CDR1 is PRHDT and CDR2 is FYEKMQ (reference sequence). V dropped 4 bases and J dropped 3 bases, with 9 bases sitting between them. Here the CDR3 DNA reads TGTGCCAGCAGCTCACGCGAAGACACTGAAGCTTTCTTT. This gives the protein CASSSREDTEAFF.

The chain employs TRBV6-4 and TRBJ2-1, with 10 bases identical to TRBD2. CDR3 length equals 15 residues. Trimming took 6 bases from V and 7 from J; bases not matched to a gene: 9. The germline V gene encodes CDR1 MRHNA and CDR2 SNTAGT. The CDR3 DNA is TGTGCCAGCAGCCCAAGCGGGGGGGCCGTAAATGAGCAGTTCTTC. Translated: CASSPSGGAVNEQFF.

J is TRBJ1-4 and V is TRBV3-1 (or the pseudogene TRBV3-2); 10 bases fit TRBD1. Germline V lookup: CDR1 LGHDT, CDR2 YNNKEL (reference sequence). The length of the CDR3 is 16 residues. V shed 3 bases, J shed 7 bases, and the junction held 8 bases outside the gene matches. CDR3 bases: TGTGCCAGCAGCCAGCCCAGGGACAGGGGTGGTGAAAAACTGTTTTTT. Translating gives CASSQPRDRGGEKLFF.

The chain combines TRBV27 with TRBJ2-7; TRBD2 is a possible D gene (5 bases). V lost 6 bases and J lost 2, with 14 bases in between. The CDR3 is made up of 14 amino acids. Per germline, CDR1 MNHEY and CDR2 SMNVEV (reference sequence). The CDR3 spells CASSPGVGTYEQYF. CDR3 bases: TGTGCCAGCAGCCCCGGAGTCGGGACCTACGAGCAGTACTTC.

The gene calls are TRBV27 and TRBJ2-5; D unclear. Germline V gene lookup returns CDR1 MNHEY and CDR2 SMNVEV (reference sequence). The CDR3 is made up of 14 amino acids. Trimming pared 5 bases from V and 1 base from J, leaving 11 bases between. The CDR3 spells CASSDTPRQETQYF. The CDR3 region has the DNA TGTGCCAGCAGTGATACTCCACGCCAAGAGACCCAGTACTTC.

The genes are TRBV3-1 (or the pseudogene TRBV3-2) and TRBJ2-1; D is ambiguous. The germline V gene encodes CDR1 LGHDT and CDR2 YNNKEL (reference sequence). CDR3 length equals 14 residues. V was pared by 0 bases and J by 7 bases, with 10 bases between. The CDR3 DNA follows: TGTGCCAGCAGCCAAGATCACATGAGGAATGAGCAGTTCTTC. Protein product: CASSQDHMRNEQFF.

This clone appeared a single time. As DNA, the CDR3 is TGTGCCAGCAGCTCATACGGGGGGTCAGGCGAGCAGTACGTC. Protein sequence: CASSSYGGSGEQYV. The gene calls are TRBV7-8 and TRBJ2-7, with 7 positions matching TRBD2. The J segment lost 6 bases and the V segment lost 4 bases, leaving 9 bases of the junction unmatched. The CDR3 spans 14 residues. In germline, CDR1 is SGHVS, CDR2 FQNEAQ.

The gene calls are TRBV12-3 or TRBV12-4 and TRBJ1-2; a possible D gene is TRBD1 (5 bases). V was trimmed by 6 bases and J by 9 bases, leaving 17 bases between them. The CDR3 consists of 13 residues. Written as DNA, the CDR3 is TGTGCCAGCAGCCGGGGGGGGTCCCGGAGCTACACCTTC. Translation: CASSRGGSRSYTF.

CDR3 region: CASSGHIRDRGYGYTF. The CDR3 DNA is TGTGCCAGCAGCGGCCACATTAGGGACAGGGGGTATGGCTACACCTTC. The rearrangement joins TRBV9 to TRBJ1-2, with 11 bases identical to TRBD1. Germline CDR1 and CDR2: SGDLS and YYNGEE. The CDR3 is made up of 16 amino acids. The V gene end was trimmed by 3 bases and the J gene end by 5 bases; junction bases not matched to a gene: 9.

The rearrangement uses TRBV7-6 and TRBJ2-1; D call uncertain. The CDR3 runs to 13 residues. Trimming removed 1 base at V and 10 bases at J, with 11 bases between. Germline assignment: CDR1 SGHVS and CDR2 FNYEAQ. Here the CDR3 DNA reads TGTGCCAGCAGCTTAGTTGCGCCTAGGGAGCAGTTCTTC. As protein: CASSLVAPREQFF.

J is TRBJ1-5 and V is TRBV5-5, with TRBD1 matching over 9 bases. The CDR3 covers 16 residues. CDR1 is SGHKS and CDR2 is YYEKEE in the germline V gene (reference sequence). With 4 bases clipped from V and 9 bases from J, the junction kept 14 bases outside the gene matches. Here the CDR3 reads CASSVYPGQGSPPQHF. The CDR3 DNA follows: TGTGCCAGCAGCGTATACCCGGGACAGGGATCGCCGCCCCAGCATTTT.